These 9 T cell receptor beta chains were sequenced from one sample in a study of CD8 T cells in ankylosing spondylitis. Overall study results and limits: Made up of about eight highly homologous variants, a TCR beta motif appeared characteristic of ankylosing spondylitis blood.

Their recognized antigens are unknown. TCRdb re-called the 5' RACE reads with MiXCR, one entry per CDR3 protein. The sample includes 700,000 to 850,000 distinct CDR3 sequences, about 10% seen only once; the top ten take roughly 0.51%. Material: blood, either unsorted or a sorted T cell fraction (not recorded which). These receptors all come from a male donor with ankylosing spondylitis.

This chain connects TRBV4-3 to TRBJ1-2; 7 nucleotides agree with TRBD1. V trimming: 4 bases; J trimming: 2 bases; junction bases outside the gene matches: 4. CDR1 LGHNA and CDR2 YSLEER come from the germline V gene. CDR3 length: 14 amino acids. The CDR3 here is CASSRGQANYGYTF. CDR3 sequence (DNA): TGCGCCAGCAGCCGAGGACAGGCCAACTATGGCTACACCTTC.

The chain carries TRBV6-1 and TRBJ1-2; tentatively, D is TRBD1 (6 bases). Germline V gene lookup returns CDR1 MNHNS and CDR2 SASEGT. This CDR3 has 14 residues. Trimming stripped 7 bases from V and 2 bases from J, with 14 bases between. CDR3 region: CASKSQGFNYGYTF. CDR3 coding DNA: TGTGCCAGCAAATCACAGGGATTCAACTATGGCTACACCTTC.

V gene TRBV7-6 combines with J gene TRBJ2-7; D not resolved. The V gene lost 1 base and the J gene lost 6 bases, with 16 bases spanning the gap. This CDR3 contains 15 residues. Germline loops: CDR1 SGHVS, CDR2 FNYEAQ. The CDR3 nucleotides read TGTGCCAGCAGCTTAGGGTTAGGGCCCTACGGCGAGCAGTACTTC. The encoded protein is CASSLGLGPYGEQYF.

This clonotype occurred a few times. The V call is TRBV5-1, the J call TRBJ1-1, with a possible D match to TRBD1 (5 bases). V lost 4 bases and J lost 3, with 13 bases in between. Germline V gene data show CDR1 as SGHRS and CDR2 as YFSETQ. The CDR3 has 14 residues. The CDR3 is CASSVGGGDTEAFF. The CDR3, as DNA: TGCGCCAGCAGCGTTGGGGGAGGGGACACTGAAGCTTTCTTT.

The gene calls are TRBV2 and TRBJ2-3; the match to TRBD2 covers 9 bases. Germline CDR1 and CDR2: SNHLY and FYNNEI. The CDR3 is 15 residues long. After removal of 8 bases from V and 6 bases from J, the junction contained 12 bases not matched to a gene. The CDR3 is CASRLQGLASDTQYF. In DNA form, the CDR3 reads TGTGCCAGCCGGCTCCAGGGACTAGCAAGTGATACGCAGTATTTT.

This clonotype was recorded many times. CDR3 bases: TGTGCCAGCAGCGTGGGGACACTTCTGGCCCTCCACTTT. Translating it yields CASSVGTLLALHF. The chain links TRBV7-8 to TRBJ1-6; D perhaps matches TRBD1 (6 bases). CDR1 SGHVS and CDR2 FQNEAQ come from the germline V gene. The CDR3 runs 13 residues. With 5 bases removed from V and 14 bases from J, the gap between germline ends came to 16 bases.

The rearrangement joins TRBV20-1 to TRBJ1-1; 9 bases fit TRBD1. Germline loops: CDR1 DFQATT, CDR2 SNEGSKA (reference sequence). The V gene end was trimmed by 5 bases and the J gene end by 1 base; junction bases not matched to a gene: 14. CDR3 length: 17 amino acids. CDR3 protein: CSAYNPGQGNGNTEAFF. The CDR3 bases are TGCAGTGCTTACAATCCGGGACAGGGCAATGGGAACACTGAAGCTTTCTTT.

The V call is TRBV10-3, the J call TRBJ2-7; the match to TRBD2 covers 7 bases. The V and J ends lost 7 bases and 0 bases, in that order; junction bases with no gene match: 9. The CDR3 is 15 residues long. CDR1 is ENHRY, CDR2 SYGVKD, per germline. CDR3 residues: CAINSAGERSYEQYF. The CDR3 nucleotides read TGTGCCATCAATTCCGCGGGAGAACGCTCCTACGAGCAGTACTTC.

The chain links TRBV5-1 to TRBJ2-1; D is undetermined. The CDR3 loop spans 11 amino acids. The germline CDR1 and CDR2 sequences are SGHRS and YFSETQ. The germline V and J ends were trimmed by 1 base and 10 bases, with 6 bases remaining between them. CDR3 sequence reads: CASSLSREQFF. DNA of the CDR3: TGCGCCAGCAGCTTGTCTCGGGAGCAGTTCTTC.